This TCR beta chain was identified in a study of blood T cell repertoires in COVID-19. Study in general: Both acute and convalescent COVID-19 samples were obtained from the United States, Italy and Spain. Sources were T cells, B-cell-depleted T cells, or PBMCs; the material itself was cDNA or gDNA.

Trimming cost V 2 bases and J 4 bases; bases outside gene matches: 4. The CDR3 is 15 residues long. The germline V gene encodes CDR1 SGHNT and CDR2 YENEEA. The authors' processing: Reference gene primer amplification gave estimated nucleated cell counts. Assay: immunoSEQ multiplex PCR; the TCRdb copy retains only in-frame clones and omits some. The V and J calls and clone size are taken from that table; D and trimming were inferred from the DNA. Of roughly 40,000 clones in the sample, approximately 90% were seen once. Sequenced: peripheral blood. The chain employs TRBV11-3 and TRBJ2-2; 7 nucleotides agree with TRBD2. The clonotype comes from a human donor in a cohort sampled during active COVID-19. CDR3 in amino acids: CASSLSGRITGELFF. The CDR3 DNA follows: TGTGCCAGCAGCTTATCCGGGAGGATCACCGGGGAGCTGTTTTTT.